One TCR beta chain is described in this entry. Its antigen is unidentified. Sequenced patients had shown CD8+CD57+ cell expansion by flow cytometry. Sampling of blood occurred while the patients had still received no therapy. This specimen comes from a study of CD8+CD57+ T cells in acquired aplastic anemia. The study, taken as a whole, reports: Between patients and controls, 25 to 30 CD8+ CDR3 sequences were found in common.

CDR1 and CDR2 (germline): SEHNR, FQNEAQ (reference sequence). This CDR3 has 12 amino acids. V was cut by 6 bases and J by 5 bases, with 10 bases left in between. Profiling that covered TCR beta VDJ and CDR3 relied on genomic DNA as its template. TCRdb re-analysed the reads in MiXCR, keeping a single row per CDR3 protein. In the table there are more than 150,000 distinct CDR3 sequences, approximately 48% of which are singletons. The chain couples TRBV7-9 to TRBJ2-5; no clear D gene. This clonotype was sampled from a human donor with aplastic anemia. The sequencing input was sorted CD4+, CD8+, or CD8+CD57+ T cells (not recorded which) from PBMCs. As DNA, the CDR3 is TGTGCCAGCAGTCCTGATCAGGAGACCCAGTACTTC. It translates to CASSPDQETQYF.